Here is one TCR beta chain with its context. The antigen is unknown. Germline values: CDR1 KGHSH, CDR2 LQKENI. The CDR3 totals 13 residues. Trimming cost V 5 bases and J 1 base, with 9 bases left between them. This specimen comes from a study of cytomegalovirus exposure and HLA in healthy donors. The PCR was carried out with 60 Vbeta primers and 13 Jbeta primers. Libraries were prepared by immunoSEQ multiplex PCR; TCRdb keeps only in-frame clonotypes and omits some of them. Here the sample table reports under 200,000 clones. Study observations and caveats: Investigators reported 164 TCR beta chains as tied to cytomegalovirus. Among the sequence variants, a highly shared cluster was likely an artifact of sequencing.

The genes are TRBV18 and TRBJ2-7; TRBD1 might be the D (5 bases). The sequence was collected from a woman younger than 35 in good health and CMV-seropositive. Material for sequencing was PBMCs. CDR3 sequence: CASSTRTSYEQYF. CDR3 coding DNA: TGTGCCAGCTCAACGAGGACATCCTACGAGCAGTACTTC.